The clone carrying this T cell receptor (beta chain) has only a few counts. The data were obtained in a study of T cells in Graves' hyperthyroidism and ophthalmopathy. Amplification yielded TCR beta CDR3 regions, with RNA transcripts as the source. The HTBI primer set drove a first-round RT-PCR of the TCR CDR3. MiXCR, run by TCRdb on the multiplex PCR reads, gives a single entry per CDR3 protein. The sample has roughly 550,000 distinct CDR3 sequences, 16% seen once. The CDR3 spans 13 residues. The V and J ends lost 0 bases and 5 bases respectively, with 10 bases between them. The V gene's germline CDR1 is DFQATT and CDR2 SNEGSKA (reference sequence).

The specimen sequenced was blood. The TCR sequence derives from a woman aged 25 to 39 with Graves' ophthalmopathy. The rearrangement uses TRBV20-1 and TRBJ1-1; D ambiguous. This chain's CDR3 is CSARDEGWTEAFF. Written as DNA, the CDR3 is TGCAGTGCTAGAGATGAGGGCTGGACTGAAGCTTTCTTT.